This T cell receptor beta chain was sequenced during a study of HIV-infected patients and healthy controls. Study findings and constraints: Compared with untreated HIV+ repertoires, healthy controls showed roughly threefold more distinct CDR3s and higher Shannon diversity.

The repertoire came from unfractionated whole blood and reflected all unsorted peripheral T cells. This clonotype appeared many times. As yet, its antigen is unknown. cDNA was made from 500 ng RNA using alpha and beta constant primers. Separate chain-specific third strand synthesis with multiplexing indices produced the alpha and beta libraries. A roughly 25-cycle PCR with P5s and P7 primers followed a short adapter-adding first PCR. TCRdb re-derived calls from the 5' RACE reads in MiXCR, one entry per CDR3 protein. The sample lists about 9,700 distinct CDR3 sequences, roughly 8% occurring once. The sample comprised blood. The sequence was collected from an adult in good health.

The DNA of the CDR3 is TGTGCCAGCAGCGTCGGTCCCGGAGAGACCCAGTACTTC. It codes for CASSVGPGETQYF. The J gene is TRBJ2-5, the V gene TRBV5-4; D gene ambiguous. Looked up from germline, CDR1 is SGHNT and CDR2 is YYREEE (reference sequence). Trimming shortened V by 4 bases and J by 4 bases, and 11 bases separated the two germline ends. There are 13 residues in the CDR3.